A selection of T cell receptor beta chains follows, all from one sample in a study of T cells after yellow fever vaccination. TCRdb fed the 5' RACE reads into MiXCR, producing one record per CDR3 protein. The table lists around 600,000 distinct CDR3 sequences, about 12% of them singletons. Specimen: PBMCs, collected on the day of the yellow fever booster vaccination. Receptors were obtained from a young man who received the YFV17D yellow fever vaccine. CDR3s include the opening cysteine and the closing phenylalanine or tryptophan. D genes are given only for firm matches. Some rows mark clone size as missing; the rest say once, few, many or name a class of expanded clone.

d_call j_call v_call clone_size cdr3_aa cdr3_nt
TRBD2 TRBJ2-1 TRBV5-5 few CASSARLAYYYGDNEQFF TGTGCCAGCAGCGCCAGACTAGCGTACTATTACGGGGACAATGAGCAGTTCTTC
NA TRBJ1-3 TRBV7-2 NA CASSLERGQGRNTIYF TGTGCCAGCAGCTTAGAACGGGGACAAGGGAGAAACACCATATATTTT
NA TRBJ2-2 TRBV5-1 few CASSAVPAPLTGELFF TGCGCCAGCAGTGCTGTGCCGGCCCCACTCACCGGGGAGCTGTTTTTT
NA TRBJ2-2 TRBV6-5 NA CASRATPGELFF TGTGCCAGCAGGGCTACGCCCGGGGAGCTGTTTTTT
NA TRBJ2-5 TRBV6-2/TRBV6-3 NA CASSYLTPWLQETQYF TGTGCCAGCAGTTACCTAACCCCGTGGCTCCAAGAGACCCAGTACTTC
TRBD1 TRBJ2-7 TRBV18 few CASSPGGQSYYEQYF TGTGCCAGCTCACCTGGGGGACAGTCCTACTACGAGCAGTACTTC
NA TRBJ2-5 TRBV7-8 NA CASSRRAETQYF TGTGCCAGCAGTCGAAGGGCGGAGACCCAGTACTTC
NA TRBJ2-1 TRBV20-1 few CGLKDYYNEQFF TGCGGCTTGAAAGATTATTACAATGAGCAGTTCTTC
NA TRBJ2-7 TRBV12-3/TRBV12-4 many CASSRSSYEQYF TGCGCCAGCAGCCGCAGCTCCTACGAGCAGTACTTC
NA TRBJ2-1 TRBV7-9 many CASSSLQFF TGTGCCAGCAGCAGCTTGCAGTTCTTC
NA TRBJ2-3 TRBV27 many CASSLRAAPFTLTQYF TGTGCCAGCAGTTTACGGGCAGCACCCTTTACGCTTACGCAGTATTTT
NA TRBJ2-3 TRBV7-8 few CASSLVTSVATDTQYF TGTGCCAGCAGCTTAGTCACTAGTGTTGCCACAGATACGCAGTATTTT
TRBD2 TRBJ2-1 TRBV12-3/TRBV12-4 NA CASSLVGRLNEQFF TGTGCCAGCAGTTTAGTCGGGAGGTTAAATGAGCAGTTCTTC
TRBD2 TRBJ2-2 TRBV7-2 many CASSLFSAGGSGTGELFF TGTGCCAGCAGCTTATTCTCAGCGGGAGGCTCGGGGACCGGGGAGCTGTTTTTT
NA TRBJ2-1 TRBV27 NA CASSVRRSYNEQFF TGTGCCAGCAGTGTACGAAGAAGCTACAATGAGCAGTTCTTC
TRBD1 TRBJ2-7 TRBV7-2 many CASSLALTGGYEQYF TGTGCCAGCAGCTTAGCCCTGACAGGGGGCTACGAGCAGTACTTC
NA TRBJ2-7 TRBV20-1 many CSARWISYEQYF TGCAGTGCTAGATGGATATCCTACGAGCAGTACTTC
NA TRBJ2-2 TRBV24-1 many CATKDTPPPGRRELFF TGTGCCACCAAGGATACTCCTCCCCCGGGTCGCCGGGAGCTGTTTTTT
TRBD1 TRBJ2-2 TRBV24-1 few CATSDLGDRGRAGELFF TGTGCCACCAGTGATTTGGGGGACAGGGGGCGCGCCGGGGAGCTGTTTTTT
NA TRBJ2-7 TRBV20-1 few CVLGGRSSYEQYF TGCGTTCTAGGGGGGAGGAGCTCCTACGAGCAGTACTTC
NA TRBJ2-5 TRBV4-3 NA CASSQEGGWETQYF TGCGCCAGCAGCCAAGAGGGGGGCTGGGAGACCCAGTACTTC
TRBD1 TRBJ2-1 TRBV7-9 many CASSFGTGWANEQFF TGTGCCAGCAGCTTCGGGACAGGGTGGGCCAATGAGCAGTTCTTC
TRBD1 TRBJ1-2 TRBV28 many CASIPGQGYYGYTF TGTGCCAGCATCCCGGGACAGGGGTACTATGGCTACACCTTC
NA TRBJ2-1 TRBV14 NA CASSQGYSDEQFF TGTGCCAGCAGCCAAGGTTACTCGGATGAGCAGTTCTTC
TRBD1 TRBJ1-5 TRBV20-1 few CSVQDRGHQPQHF TGCAGTGTCCAGGACAGGGGGCATCAGCCCCAGCATTTT
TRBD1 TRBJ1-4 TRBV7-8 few CASSIKRTGVAEKLFF TGTGCCAGCAGCATTAAAAGGACAGGGGTGGCTGAAAAACTGTTTTTT
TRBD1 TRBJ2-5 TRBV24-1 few CATSMTGAQETQYF TGTGCCACCAGCATGACAGGGGCGCAAGAGACCCAGTACTTC
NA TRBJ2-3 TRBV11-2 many CASSSGPADTQYF TGTGCCAGCAGCTCTGGACCGGCAGATACGCAGTATTTT
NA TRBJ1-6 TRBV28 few CASSLSGGGNSPLHF TGTGCCAGCAGTTTATCGGGGGGGGGTAATTCACCCCTCCACTTT
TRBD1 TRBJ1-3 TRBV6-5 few CASEQGGSSGNTIYF TGTGCCAGCGAACAGGGGGGAAGCTCTGGAAACACCATATATTTT
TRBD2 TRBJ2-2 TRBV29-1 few CSVLGTSGRYTGELFF TGCAGCGTTCTAGGGACTAGCGGGAGATACACCGGGGAGCTGTTTTTT
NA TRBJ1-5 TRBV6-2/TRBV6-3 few CASSTGQSGQPQHF TGTGCCAGCAGTACCGGACAGTCAGGTCAGCCCCAGCATTTT
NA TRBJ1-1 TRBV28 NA CASGSGASEAFF TGTGCCAGCGGATCAGGGGCCAGTGAAGCTTTCTTT
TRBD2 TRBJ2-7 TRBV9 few CASSVVSSGIYEQYF TGTGCCAGCAGCGTAGTTAGTAGCGGGATCTACGAGCAGTACTTC